These 28 T cell receptor beta chains were sequenced from one sample in a study of human T cells and chemical hapten exposure. Time point given: patch test 1, 2 weeks after DPC sensitization. The treatment denotes: therapeutic diphenylcyclopropenone sensitization with weekly scalp DPC. From the RACE reads, TCRdb called clonotypes with MiXCR, one entry per CDR3 protein. The repertoire holds fewer than 400,000 distinct CDR3 sequences, with under 9% as singletons. The sequences come from whole blood, collected in connection with sensitization to the hapten diphenylcyclopropenone (DPC). These receptors all stem from a woman between 18 and 30 years old with alopecia areata. Some clones in this sample may be carry-over from other donors' samples.

The chain employs TRBV3-1 and TRBJ2-6; TRBD2 might be the D (5 bases). V was pared by 4 bases and J by 0 bases, with 13 bases between. CDR1 LGHDT and CDR2 YNNKEL come from the germline V gene (reference sequence). The CDR3 runs 17 residues. DNA for the CDR3: TGTGCCAGCAGCCCCCGAGGGAGAAGCTCTGGGGCCAACGTCCTGACTTTC. Amino acid sequence: CASSPRGRSSGANVLTF.

The chain joins TRBV12-3 or TRBV12-4 to TRBJ2-7, with 12 bases that match TRBD2. The CDR3 is 14 amino acids. V trimming: 5 bases; J trimming: 9 bases; junction bases outside the gene matches: 8. The CDR3 is CASSPASGGARQYF. As DNA, the CDR3 is TGTGCCAGCAGTCCGGCTAGCGGGGGGGCGCGGCAGTACTTC.

In its sample, this clonotype was seen many times. The rearrangement links TRBV20-1 to TRBJ2-3, with D hard to call. The germline gives CDR1 DFQATT, CDR2 SNEGSKA (reference sequence). This CDR3 has 14 amino acids. CDR3 sequence (DNA): TGCAGCGCCGAGGTTTTAAGAACTACAGATACGCAGTATTTT. Translation: CSAEVLRTTDTQYF.

In this sample, this clonotype turned up many times. The chain has TRBV6-6 and TRBJ1-2; D is perhaps TRBD1 (5 bases). The CDR3 length is 14 residues. From germline, CDR1 is MNHNY and CDR2 SVGAGI (reference sequence). V was shortened by 3 bases and J by 1 base, with 9 bases between the two germline ends. CDR3 coding DNA: TGTGCCAGCAGTTATGAGGGGAGTAACTATGGCTACACCTTC. Protein sequence: CASSYEGSNYGYTF.

This clonotype was seen a few times. This sequence joins TRBV4-1 and TRBJ1-4, with TRBD1 matching 8 bases. CDR3 length equals 17 residues. The germline V gene has CDR1 MGHRA and CDR2 YSYEKL. The V segment lost 0 bases and the J segment 1 base; nucleotides outside the gene matches: 4. CDR3 residues: CASSQETGGLTNEKLFF. CDR3 coding DNA: TGCGCCAGCAGCCAAGAAACAGGGGGTTTAACTAATGAAAAACTGTTTTTT.

This clonotype was recorded many times. The gene calls are TRBV12-3 or TRBV12-4 and TRBJ2-7; D is perhaps TRBD2 (6 bases). The CDR3 loop spans 13 amino acids. The germline V and J ends were trimmed by 5 bases and 2 bases, with 10 bases remaining between them. The CDR3 sequence is CASSEGTAYEQYF. The DNA of the CDR3 is TGTGCCAGCAGTGAAGGGACTGCCTACGAGCAGTACTTC.

The table lists this clonotype with many counts. The chain is built from TRBV7-9 and TRBJ2-2, with 9 bases matching TRBD2. Germline V lookup: CDR1 SEHNR, CDR2 FQNEAQ (reference sequence). CDR3 length equals 16 residues. V lost 1 base, J lost 4 bases, and 4 bases stayed unmatched. CDR3 protein: CASSLGLAGTTGELFF. CDR3 DNA sequence: TGTGCCAGCAGCTTAGGCCTAGCGGGGACCACCGGGGAGCTGTTTTTT.

This rearrangement joins TRBV29-1 to TRBJ1-1, with 8 nucleotides matching TRBD1. The CDR3 runs to 14 residues. V was clipped by 7 bases and J by 3 bases; unmatched bases: 10. CDR1 SQVTM and CDR2 ANQGSEA come from the germline V gene. As DNA, the CDR3 is TGCAGCGGCGAGTTCCCGGACAGGGACACTGAAGCTTTCTTT. Amino acids: CSGEFPDRDTEAFF.

This sequence joins TRBV24-1 and TRBJ2-1, with 10 nucleotides matching TRBD2. The CDR3 consists of 17 residues. V lost 11 bases and J lost 0; bases outside the gene matches: 12. Germline V CDR1 and CDR2: KGHDR, SFDVKD. CDR3 sequence (DNA): TGTGCCATAGGATCTTCTCTAGCGGGGGTCTCCTACAATGAGCAGTTCTTC. Translation: CAIGSSLAGVSYNEQFF.

This clonotype was detected only a few times. The chain couples TRBV20-1 to TRBJ1-4, with a possible D match to TRBD1 (5 bases). Germline CDR1 DFQATT, CDR2 SNEGSKA (reference sequence). V was clipped by 3 bases and J by 3 bases, with 11 bases between them. CDR3 length: 14 residues. DNA for the CDR3: TGCAGTGCTAGGCCGACAGCTTCTAATGAAAAACTGTTTTTT. This translates into CSARPTASNEKLFF.

This chain uses TRBV7-6 with TRBJ1-1, with unresolved D. Per germline, CDR1 SGHVS and CDR2 FNYEAQ. The CDR3 has 13 residues. V lost 7 bases to trimming and J lost 1 base, with 10 bases between them. The CDR3 is CASTDGPNTEAFF. CDR3 in DNA: TGTGCCAGCACAGACGGTCCGAACACTGAAGCTTTCTTT.

This chain uses TRBV6-4 with TRBJ2-2; D assignment may be TRBD1 or TRBD2 (5 bases each). The V gene's germline CDR1 is MRHNA and CDR2 SNTAGT. V gave up 6 bases and J gave up 2 bases, with 13 bases separating them. This CDR3 comprises 15 residues. For the CDR3, the DNA is TGTGCCAGCAGCCCCGGGACCTATAACACCGGGGAGCTGTTTTTT. Translating gives CASSPGTYNTGELFF.

The table lists this clonotype with many counts. The chain employs TRBV20-1 and TRBJ2-7; weak D call: TRBD1 (5 bases). Germline V gene lookup returns CDR1 DFQATT and CDR2 SNEGSKA (reference sequence). Trimming left V 1 base short and J 4 bases short, with 8 bases between. The length of the CDR3 is 12 residues. The CDR3 sequence is CSARGRVYEQYF. CDR3 in DNA: TGCAGTGCTAGAGGCAGGGTGTACGAGCAGTACTTC.

This clonotype was observed a handful of times. V usage is TRBV4-1 and J usage is TRBJ2-7; a possible D gene is TRBD2 (7 bases). The germline V gene has CDR1 MGHRA and CDR2 YSYEKL. Trimming cost V 1 base and J 0 bases, with 13 bases left between them. The CDR3 covers 16 residues. CDR3 sequence reads: CASSQGGGRSSYEQYF. The CDR3 DNA is TGCGCCAGCAGCCAAGGGGGGGGCAGAAGCTCCTACGAGCAGTACTTC.

As concerns this clonotype: A much larger clone differs by one base, so this may be a read error. The rearrangement uses TRBV28 and TRBJ2-1; weak D call: TRBD2 (6 bases). This CDR3 is 15 amino acids long. Germline V gives CDR1 MDHEN, CDR2 SYDVKM. This CDR3 reads CPSSLSREGEDEQFF. CDR3 nucleotide sequence: TGTCCCAGCAGTTTATCGAGGGAAGGGGAGGATGAGCAGTTCTTC.

The table lists this clonotype with many counts. The rearrangement links TRBV24-1 to TRBJ2-3, with 7 positions matching TRBD2. From germline, CDR1 is KGHDR and CDR2 SFDVKD. With 8 bases clipped from V and 0 bases from J, the junction kept 13 bases outside the gene matches. The CDR3 is 17 residues long. CDR3 protein: CATINLIRGDSTDTQYF. DNA for the CDR3: TGTGCCACCATAAATCTTATCCGGGGGGATAGCACAGATACGCAGTATTTT.

This clonotype was found a few times. The CDR3 protein is CASSPTVNTGELFF. The CDR3 coding sequence is TGTGCCAGCTCACCGACAGTAAACACCGGGGAGCTGTTTTTT. The chain couples TRBV18 to TRBJ2-2, with D perhaps matching TRBD1 (5 bases). The CDR3 spans 14 residues. The germline V gene has CDR1 KGHSH and CDR2 LQKENI. V was shortened by 3 bases and J by 2 bases, with 7 bases between the two germline ends.

On this clonotype: A read error may explain this, as a much larger clone is one base away. The chain couples TRBV20-1 to TRBJ2-3, with a weak D call TRBD2 (5 bases). The V gene's germline CDR1 is DFQATT and CDR2 SNEGSKA (reference sequence). V was clipped by 3 bases and J by 4 bases, with 14 bases between them. The CDR3 is 14 amino acids. In nucleotides, the CDR3 is TGCAGTGCTAGTTCAGATTCTAGCTCAGATACGCAGTATTTT. Its translation: CSASSDSSSDTQYF.

This clonotype turned up a few times. The rearrangement joins TRBV18 to TRBJ2-7; D possibly matches TRBD1 or TRBD2 (5 bases each). V lost 3 bases, J lost 7 bases, and 22 bases lay in between. Germline lookup yields CDR1 KGHSH and CDR2 LQKENI. The CDR3 extends over 16 amino acids. CDR3 in DNA: TGTGCCAGCTCACCGAGAGGTAGGGACGGCGAGAGGGAGCAGTACTTC. Translated: CASSPRGRDGEREQYF.

This clonotype was observed at least ten times. The V gene is TRBV29-1, the J gene TRBJ2-2; D may be TRBD2 (7 bases). V was clipped by 7 bases and J by 4 bases, with 19 bases between them. This CDR3 is built from 15 residues. Germline V CDR1 and CDR2: SQVTM, ANQGSEA. CDR3 DNA: TGCAGCGCCAGAGGGGGGGACTCCCTCACCGGGGAGCTGTTTTTT. The encoded protein is CSARGGDSLTGELFF.

This clonotype was seen more than once but under ten times. The chain links TRBV10-3 to TRBJ2-3, with 9 bases that match TRBD2. V was pared by 4 bases and J by 4 bases, with 9 bases of the junction left unmatched. The CDR3 sequence is 16 residues long. The germline gives CDR1 ENHRY, CDR2 SYGVKD. The DNA for the CDR3 is TGTGCCATCAGTGCCCGGCGGGGGGGCGGAGCAGATACGCAGTATTTT. Translating it yields CAISARRGGGADTQYF.

This clonotype was seen ten or more times. The CDR3 nucleotides read TGTGCCAGCAGCTCGATGGGACAGGGGGCCACCGGGGAGCTGTTTTTT. Its protein product is CASSSMGQGATGELFF. This chain links TRBV7-3 with TRBJ2-2; 12 nucleotides match TRBD1. V gave up 4 bases and J gave up 4 bases; unmatched junction bases: 4. From germline, CDR1 is SGHTA and CDR2 FQGTGA. CDR3 size: 16 residues. Combining the CDR3 with reference TRBV7-3 and TRBJ2-2 gives the whole variable domain GAGVSQTPSNKVTEKGKYVELRCDPISGHTALYWYRQSLGQGPEFLIYFQGTGAADDSGLPNDRFFAVRPEGSVSTLKIQRTERGDSAVYLCASSSMGQGATGELFFGEGSRLTVL.

This clonotype has a handful of counts. This chain uses TRBV29-1 with TRBJ2-1; TRBD2 is a possible D gene (6 bases). Germline CDR1 is SQVTM and CDR2 is ANQGSEA. The germline V and J ends were trimmed by 4 bases and 2 bases, with 9 bases remaining between them. The CDR3 contains 13 residues. The CDR3 sequence is CSVGGDPYNEQFF. CDR3 sequence (DNA): TGCAGCGTTGGGGGGGACCCCTACAATGAGCAGTTCTTC.

A few counts support this clonotype. The chain employs TRBV6-6 and TRBJ1-2; D is uncertain. Deletions cut 4 bases from V and 8 bases from J, with 17 bases between. Germline V gives CDR1 MNHNY, CDR2 SVGAGI (reference sequence). This CDR3 comprises 14 residues. The CDR3 DNA follows: TGTGCCAGCAGTTCCCAAGTCGGGGTCGGGGGCTACACCTTC. Translation gives CASSSQVGVGGYTF.

This clonotype was recorded at least ten times. J is TRBJ2-1 and V is TRBV20-1, with D perhaps TRBD2 (6 bases). From germline, CDR1 is DFQATT and CDR2 SNEGSKA (reference sequence). Trimming removed 4 bases from V and 2 bases from J, with 18 bases in between. The CDR3 loop spans 16 amino acids. CDR3 DNA: TGCAGTGCTACCAAAGTCGGGACTTACGCCTACAATGAGCAGTTCTTC. Its protein product is CSATKVGTYAYNEQFF.

The chain combines TRBV7-9 with TRBJ1-5, with 8 bases fitting TRBD1. The DNA end lines up better with TRBJ2-3; the J call may be wrong. Germline assignment: CDR1 SEHNR and CDR2 FQNEAQ (reference sequence). The CDR3 is made up of 16 amino acids. Here the CDR3 reads CASSSFRGRGHEPQYF. CDR3 coding DNA: TGTGCCAGCAGCTCTTTCAGGGGGCGAGGACATGAGCCCCAGTATTTT.

This clonotype showed up many times. The gene calls are TRBV20-1 and TRBJ1-2; 7 bases agree with TRBD1. V shed 3 bases, J shed 5 bases, and the junction held 9 bases outside the gene matches. The length of the CDR3 is 14 residues. Germline CDR1 reads DFQATT; CDR2 reads SNEGSKA (reference sequence). The CDR3: CSASRPTGRYGYTF. CDR3 coding DNA: TGCAGTGCTAGTCGTCCGACAGGGAGATATGGCTACACCTTC.

This clonotype was seen only a few times. The V and J genes are TRBV12-3 or TRBV12-4 and TRBJ1-5, with D unresolved. The CDR3 runs to 14 residues. The ends were cut back, 1 base at V and 7 bases at J, with 11 bases in the middle. The DNA of the CDR3 is TGTGCCAGCAGTTTAGAATGGAGGCGCCAGCCCCAGCATTTT. It specifies CASSLEWRRQPQHF.